This section outlines one T cell receptor (beta chain) sequence together with its context. The source of the sample is a study of control samples from healthy donors and cancer patients. Germline V lookup: CDR1 DFQATT, CDR2 SNEGSKA (reference sequence). Trimming pared 3 bases from V and 2 bases from J, leaving 17 bases between. This CDR3 is built from 16 residues. Profiling relied on immunoSEQ multiplex PCR, and the TCRdb table lists in-frame clones only, not all of them. The data contain about 92,000 clones, around 82% of them singletons. The chain joins TRBV20-1 to TRBJ1-5, with D tentatively TRBD1 (6 bases). This clonotype was obtained from a woman aged 55 to 70 in good health. Sequencing used blood. The DNA for the CDR3 is TGCAGTGCTAGTCGGCCAGGGGCTGGAGGCAATCAGCCCCAGCATTTT. The encoded protein is CSASRPGAGGNQPQHF.